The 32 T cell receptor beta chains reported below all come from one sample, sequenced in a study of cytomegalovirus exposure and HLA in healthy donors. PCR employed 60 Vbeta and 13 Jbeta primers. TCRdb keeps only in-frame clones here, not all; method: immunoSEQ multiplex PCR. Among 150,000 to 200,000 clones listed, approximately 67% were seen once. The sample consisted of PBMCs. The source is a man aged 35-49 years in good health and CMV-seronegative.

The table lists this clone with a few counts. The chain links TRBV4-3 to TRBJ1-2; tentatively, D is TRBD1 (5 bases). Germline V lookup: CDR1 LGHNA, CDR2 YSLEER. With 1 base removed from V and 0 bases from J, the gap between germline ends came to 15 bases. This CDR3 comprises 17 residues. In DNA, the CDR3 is TGCGCCAGCAGCCAAGCTTCCACAGGCGGAACTAACTATGGCTACACCTTC. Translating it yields CASSQASTGGTNYGYTF.

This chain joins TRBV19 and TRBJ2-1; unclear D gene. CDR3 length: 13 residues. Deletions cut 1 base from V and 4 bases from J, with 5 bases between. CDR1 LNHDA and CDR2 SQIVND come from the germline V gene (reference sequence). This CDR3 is CASSIAFYNEQFF. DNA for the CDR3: TGTGCCAGTAGTATAGCCTTTTACAATGAGCAGTTCTTC.

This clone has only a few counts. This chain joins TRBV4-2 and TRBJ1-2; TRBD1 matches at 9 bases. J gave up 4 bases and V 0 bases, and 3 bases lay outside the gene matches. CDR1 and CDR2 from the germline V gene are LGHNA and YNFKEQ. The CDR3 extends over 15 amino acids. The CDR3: CASSQERGQGYGYTF. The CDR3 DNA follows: TGTGCCAGCAGCCAAGAAAGGGGACAGGGCTATGGCTACACCTTC.

The CDR3 is CAISGLAGGNEQYF. The CDR3 nucleotides are TGTGCCATCAGTGGACTAGCGGGAGGAAACGAGCAGTACTTC. The chain has TRBV10-3 and TRBJ2-7; TRBD2 aligns across 13 bases. This CDR3 comprises 14 residues. Germline-derived CDR1 and CDR2 are ENHRY and SYGVKD. With 4 bases clipped from V and 5 bases from J, the junction kept 2 bases outside the gene matches.

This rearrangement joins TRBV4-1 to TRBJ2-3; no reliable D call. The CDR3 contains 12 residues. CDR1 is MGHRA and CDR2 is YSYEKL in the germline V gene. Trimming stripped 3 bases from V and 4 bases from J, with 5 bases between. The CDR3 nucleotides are TGCGCCAGCAGCCAGGTAGCAGATACGCAGTATTTT. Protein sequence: CASSQVADTQYF.

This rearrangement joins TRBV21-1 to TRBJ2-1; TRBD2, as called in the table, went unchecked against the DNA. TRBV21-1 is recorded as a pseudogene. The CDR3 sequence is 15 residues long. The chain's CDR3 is CASSTPTGEYNGQFF. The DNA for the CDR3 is TGTGCCAGCAGCACCCCGACGGGTGAGTACAATGGGCAGTTCTTC.

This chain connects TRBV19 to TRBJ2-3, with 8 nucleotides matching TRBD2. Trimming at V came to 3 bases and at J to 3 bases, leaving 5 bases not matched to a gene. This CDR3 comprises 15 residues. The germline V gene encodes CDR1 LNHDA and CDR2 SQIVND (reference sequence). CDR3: CASSIVTGGTDTQYF. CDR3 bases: TGTGCCAGTAGTATTGTAACGGGAGGGACAGATACGCAGTATTTT.

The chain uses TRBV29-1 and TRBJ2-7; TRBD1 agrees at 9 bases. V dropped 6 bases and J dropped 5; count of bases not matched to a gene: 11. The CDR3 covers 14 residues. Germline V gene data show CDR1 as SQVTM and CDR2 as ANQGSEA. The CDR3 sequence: CSVNGGQGMDEQYF. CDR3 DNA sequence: TGCAGCGTAAATGGGGGACAGGGTATGGACGAGCAGTACTTC.

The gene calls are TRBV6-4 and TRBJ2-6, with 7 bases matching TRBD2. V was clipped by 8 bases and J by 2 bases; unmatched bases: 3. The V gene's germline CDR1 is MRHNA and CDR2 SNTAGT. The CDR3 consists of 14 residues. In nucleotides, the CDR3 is TGTGCCAGCGGGGAGGGCCCTGGGGCCAACGTCCTGACTTTC. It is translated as CASGEGPGANVLTF.

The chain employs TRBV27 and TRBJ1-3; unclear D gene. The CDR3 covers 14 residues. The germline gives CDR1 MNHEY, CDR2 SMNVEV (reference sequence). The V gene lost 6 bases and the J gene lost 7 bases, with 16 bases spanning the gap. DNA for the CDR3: TGTGCCAGCAGCACCCTACCCTTTCGGAACACCATATATTTT. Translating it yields CASSTLPFRNTIYF.

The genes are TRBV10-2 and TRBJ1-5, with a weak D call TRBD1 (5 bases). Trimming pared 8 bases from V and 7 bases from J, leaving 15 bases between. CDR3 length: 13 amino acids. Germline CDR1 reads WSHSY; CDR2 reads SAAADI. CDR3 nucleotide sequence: TGCGCCAGCTGGGTAGGGGCAGGGCAGCCCCAGCATTTT. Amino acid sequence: CASWVGAGQPQHF.

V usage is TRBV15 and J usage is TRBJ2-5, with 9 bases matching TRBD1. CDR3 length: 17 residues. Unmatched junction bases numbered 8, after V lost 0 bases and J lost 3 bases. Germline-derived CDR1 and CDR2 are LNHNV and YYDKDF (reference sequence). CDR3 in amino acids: CATSREGGDRVEETQYF. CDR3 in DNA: TGTGCCACCAGCAGAGAAGGTGGGGACAGGGTCGAAGAGACCCAGTACTTC.

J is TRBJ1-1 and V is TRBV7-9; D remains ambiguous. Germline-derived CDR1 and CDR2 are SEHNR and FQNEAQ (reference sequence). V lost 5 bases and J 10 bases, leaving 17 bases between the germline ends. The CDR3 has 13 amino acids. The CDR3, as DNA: TGTGCCAGCAGCCGGGAAAGTCTAGGTCGAGCTTTCTTT. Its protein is CASSRESLGRAFF.

The CDR3 is CASSLRTGSGYGYTF. The CDR3, as DNA: TGTGCCAGCAGCTTAAGGACAGGGAGCGGCTATGGCTACACCTTC. The gene calls are TRBV7-9 and TRBJ1-2; 8 nucleotides line up with TRBD1. The trim removed 2 bases at V and 4 bases at J, leaving 6 bases unmatched. This CDR3 region has 15 residues. Germline lookup yields CDR1 SEHNR and CDR2 FQNEAQ (reference sequence).

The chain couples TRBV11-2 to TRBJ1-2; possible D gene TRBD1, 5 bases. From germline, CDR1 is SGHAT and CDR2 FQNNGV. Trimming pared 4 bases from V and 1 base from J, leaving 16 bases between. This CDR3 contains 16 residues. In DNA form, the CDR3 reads TGTGCCAGCAGCTCCACCCCAGGGCAGCGTAACTATGGCTACACCTTC. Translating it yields CASSSTPGQRNYGYTF.

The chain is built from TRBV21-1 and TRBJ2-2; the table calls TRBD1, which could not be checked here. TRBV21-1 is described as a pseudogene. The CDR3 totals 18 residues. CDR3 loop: CASSNRRSDRVHTGELFF. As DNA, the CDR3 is TGTGCCAGCAGCAACAGGAGATCAGACAGGGTGCACACCGGGGAGCTGTTTTTT.

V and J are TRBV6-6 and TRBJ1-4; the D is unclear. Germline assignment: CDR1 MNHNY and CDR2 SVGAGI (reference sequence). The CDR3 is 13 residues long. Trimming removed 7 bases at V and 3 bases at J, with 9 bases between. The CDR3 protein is CASTDEANEKLFF. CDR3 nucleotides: TGTGCCAGCACAGACGAGGCTAATGAAAAACTGTTTTTT.

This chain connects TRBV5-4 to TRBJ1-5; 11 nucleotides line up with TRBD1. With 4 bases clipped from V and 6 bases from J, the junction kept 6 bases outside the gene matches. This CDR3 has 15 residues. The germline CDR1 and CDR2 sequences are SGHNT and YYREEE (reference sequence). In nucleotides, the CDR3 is TGTGCCAGCAGCCCGGACAGGGGGCTTGCTCAGCCCCAGCATTTT. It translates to CASSPDRGLAQPQHF. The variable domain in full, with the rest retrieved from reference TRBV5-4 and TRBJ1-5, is ETGVTQSPTHLIKTRGQQVTLRCSSQSGHNTVSWYQQALGQGPQFIFQYYREEENGRGNFPPRFSGLQFPNYSSELNVNALELDDSALYLCASSPDRGLAQPQHFGDGTRLSIL.

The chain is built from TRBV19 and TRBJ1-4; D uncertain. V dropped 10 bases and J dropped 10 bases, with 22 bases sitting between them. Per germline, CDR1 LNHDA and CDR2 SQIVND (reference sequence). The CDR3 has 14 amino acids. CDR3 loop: CATKRVEGFGKLFF. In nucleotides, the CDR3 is TGTGCCACCAAGAGGGTTGAGGGTTTCGGAAAACTGTTTTTT.

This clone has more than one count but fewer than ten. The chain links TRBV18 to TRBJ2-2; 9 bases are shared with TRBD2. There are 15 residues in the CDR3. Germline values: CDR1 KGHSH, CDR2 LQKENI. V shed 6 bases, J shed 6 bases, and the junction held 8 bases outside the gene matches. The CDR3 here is CASSTLAGVAGELFF. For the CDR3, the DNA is TGTGCCAGCTCCACCTTAGCGGGGGTCGCCGGGGAGCTGTTTTTT.

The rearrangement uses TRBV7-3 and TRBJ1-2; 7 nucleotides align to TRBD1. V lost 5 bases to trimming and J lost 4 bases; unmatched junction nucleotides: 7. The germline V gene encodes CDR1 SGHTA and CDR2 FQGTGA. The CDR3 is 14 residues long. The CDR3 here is CASSQTGVGYGYTF. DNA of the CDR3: TGTGCCAGCAGCCAAACAGGGGTGGGCTATGGCTACACCTTC. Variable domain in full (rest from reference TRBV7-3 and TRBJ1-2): GAGVSQTPSNKVTEKGKYVELRCDPISGHTALYWYRQSLGQGPEFLIYFQGTGAADDSGLPNDRFFAVRPEGSVSTLKIQRTERGDSAVYLCASSQTGVGYGYTFGSGTRLTVV.

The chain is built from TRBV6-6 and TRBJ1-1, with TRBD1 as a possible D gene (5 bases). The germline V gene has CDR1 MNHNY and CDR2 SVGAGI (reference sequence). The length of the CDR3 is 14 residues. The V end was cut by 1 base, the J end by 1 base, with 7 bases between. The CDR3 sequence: CASSYLGGNTEAFF. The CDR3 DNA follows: TGTGCCAGCAGTTACTTGGGGGGGAACACTGAAGCTTTCTTT.

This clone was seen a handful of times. CDR3 sequence (DNA): TGTGCCAGCAGCCCCGGGCTAGCGGGAGTCGGGGAGCTGTTTTTT. Protein product: CASSPGLAGVGELFF. V and J are TRBV7-2 and TRBJ2-2, with TRBD2 matching over 10 bases. V dropped 5 bases and J dropped 7; count of bases not matched to a gene: 7. CDR1 SGHTA and CDR2 FQGNSA come from the germline V gene. This CDR3 contains 15 residues.

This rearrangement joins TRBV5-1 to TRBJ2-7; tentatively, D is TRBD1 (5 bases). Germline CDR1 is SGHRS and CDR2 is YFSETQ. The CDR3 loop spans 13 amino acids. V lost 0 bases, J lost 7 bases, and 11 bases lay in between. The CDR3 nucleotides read TGCGCCAGCAGCTTGGTTTGGGGCCGGGAGCAGTACTTC. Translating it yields CASSLVWGREQYF.

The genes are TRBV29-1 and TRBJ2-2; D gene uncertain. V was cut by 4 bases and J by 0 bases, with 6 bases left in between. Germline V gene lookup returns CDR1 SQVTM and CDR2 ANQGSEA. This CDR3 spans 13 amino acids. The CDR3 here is CSVGQTNTGELFF. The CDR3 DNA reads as TGCAGCGTTGGGCAGACGAACACCGGGGAGCTGTTTTTT.

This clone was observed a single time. The CDR3 nucleotides read TGTGCTAGTGGCCCTAGCGCCTCTTCAGATACGCAGTATTTT. It is translated as CASGPSASSDTQYF. The rearrangement joins TRBV12-5 to TRBJ2-3, with a possible D match to TRBD2 (6 bases). The germline V gene encodes CDR1 LGHNT and CDR2 FRNRAP. Trimming took 6 bases from V and 4 from J, leaving 14 bases between them. The CDR3 runs to 14 residues.

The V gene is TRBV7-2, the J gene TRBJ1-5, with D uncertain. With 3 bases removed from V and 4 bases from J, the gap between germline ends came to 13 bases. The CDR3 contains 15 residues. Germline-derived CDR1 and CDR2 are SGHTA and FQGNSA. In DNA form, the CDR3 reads TGTGCCAGCAGCTTGGAGGTAACCGTGAATCAGCCCCAGCATTTT. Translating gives CASSLEVTVNQPQHF.

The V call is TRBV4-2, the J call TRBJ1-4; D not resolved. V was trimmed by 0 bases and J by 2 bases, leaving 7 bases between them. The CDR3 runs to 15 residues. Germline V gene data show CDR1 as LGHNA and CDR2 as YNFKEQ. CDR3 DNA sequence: TGTGCCAGCAGCCAAGATGAGGGCACTAATGAAAAACTGTTTTTT. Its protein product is CASSQDEGTNEKLFF.

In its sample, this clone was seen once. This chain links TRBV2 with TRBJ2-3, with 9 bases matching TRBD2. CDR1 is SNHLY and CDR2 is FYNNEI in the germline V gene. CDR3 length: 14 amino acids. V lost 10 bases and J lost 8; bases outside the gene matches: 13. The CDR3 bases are TGTGCCATAGCGGCGGGGGGGTCCAAAGCTACGCAGTATTTT. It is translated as CAIAAGGSKATQYF.

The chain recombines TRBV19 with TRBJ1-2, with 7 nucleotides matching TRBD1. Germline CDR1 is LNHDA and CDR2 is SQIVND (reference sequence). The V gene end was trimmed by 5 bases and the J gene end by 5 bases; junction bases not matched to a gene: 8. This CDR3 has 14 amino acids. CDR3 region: CASSAGQVGYGYTF. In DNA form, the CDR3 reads TGTGCCAGTAGTGCCGGACAGGTTGGGTATGGCTACACCTTC. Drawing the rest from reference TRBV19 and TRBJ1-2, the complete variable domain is DGGITQSPKYLFRKEGQNVTLSCEQNLNHDAMYWYRQDPGQGLRLIYYSQIVNDFQKGDIAEGYSVSREKKESFPLTVTSAQKNPTAFYLCASSAGQVGYGYTFGSGTRLTVV.

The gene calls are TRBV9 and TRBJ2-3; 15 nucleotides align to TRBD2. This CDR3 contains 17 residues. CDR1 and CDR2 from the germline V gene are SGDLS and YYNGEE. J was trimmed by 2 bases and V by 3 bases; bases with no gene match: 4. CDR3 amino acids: CASSGGTSGRYTDTQYF. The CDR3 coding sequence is TGTGCCAGCAGCGGGGGGACTAGCGGGAGGTACACAGATACGCAGTATTTT. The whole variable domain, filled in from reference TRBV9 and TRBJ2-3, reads DSGVTQTPKHLITATGQRVTLRCSPRSGDLSVYWYQQSLDQGLQFLIQYYNGEERAKGNILERFSAQQFPDLHSELNLSSLELGDSALYFCASSGGTSGRYTDTQYFGPGTRLTVL.

The CDR3 nucleotides read TGTGCCAGCAGGTGGGGGGGCAGGGGCTACACCTTC. Encoded protein: CASRWGGRGYTF. The rearrangement uses TRBV2 and TRBJ1-2; D perhaps matches TRBD1 (6 bases). The CDR3 loop spans 12 amino acids. Deletions cut 6 bases from V and 8 bases from J, with 13 bases between. Per germline, CDR1 SNHLY and CDR2 FYNNEI.